Listed here are 22 T cell receptor beta chains from one sample, sequenced in a study of T cell responses to AZD1222 COVID-19 vaccine. Here immunoSEQ multiplex PCR was the method, and the copy in TCRdb shows in-frame clones only, minus some. Among about 150,000 clones listed, 90% were seen once. Sequenced here: peripheral blood, sampled on day 0 of AZD1222 vaccination. The receptors come from an adult in good health.

V usage is TRBV4-2 and J usage is TRBJ2-3; no definite D call. The CDR3 has 13 amino acids. Trimming took off 2 bases at V and 7 bases at J, with 10 bases between the two ends. Germline-derived CDR1 and CDR2 are LGHNA and YNFKEQ. CDR3 amino acids: CASSQRTRHTQYF. DNA of the CDR3: TGTGCCAGCAGCCAACGGACCCGACATACGCAGTATTTT.

The chain employs TRBV27 and TRBJ1-1; D possibly corresponds to TRBD1 (6 bases). The V gene lost 3 bases and the J gene lost 4 bases, with 12 bases spanning the gap. The CDR3 is made up of 14 amino acids. In germline, CDR1 is MNHEY, CDR2 SMNVEV (reference sequence). CDR3 sequence: CASSLVGGGTEAFF. The CDR3 nucleotides are TGTGCCAGCAGTTTGGTAGGGGGGGGCACTGAAGCTTTCTTT.

This chain uses TRBV10-3 with TRBJ2-2; 8 bases align to TRBD1. This CDR3 contains 13 residues. J was trimmed by 7 bases and V by 10 bases; bases with no gene match: 8. CDR1 is ENHRY and CDR2 is SYGVKD in the germline V gene. This CDR3 is CATQTGVGGELFF. In nucleotides, the CDR3 is TGTGCCACGCAGACAGGGGTTGGCGGGGAGCTGTTTTTT.

V is TRBV6-4 and J is TRBJ2-2, with TRBD1 identical over 8 bases. The germline CDR1 and CDR2 sequences are MRHNA and SNTAGT. The CDR3 extends over 17 amino acids. With 2 bases clipped from V and 5 bases from J, the junction kept 10 bases outside the gene matches. Written as DNA, the CDR3 is TGTGCCAGCAGTGACGTTGGACAGGGTAGAAGAACCGGGGAGCTGTTTTTT. This sequence encodes CASSDVGQGRRTGELFF.

The chain has TRBV2 and TRBJ1-5, with 7 bases that match TRBD1. Germline CDR1 and CDR2: SNHLY and FYNNEI. V lost 8 bases to trimming and J lost 0 bases; unmatched junction nucleotides: 4. The CDR3 contains 14 residues. DNA of the CDR3: TGTGCCAGCGGGGACAGCCATAGCAATCAGCCCCAGCATTTT. It translates to CASGDSHSNQPQHF.

V is TRBV18 and J is TRBJ1-2, with D possibly being TRBD1 (5 bases). Germline V gives CDR1 KGHSH, CDR2 LQKENI. The CDR3 is 12 amino acids. V was cut by 3 bases and J by 8 bases, with 10 bases left in between. The CDR3 reads CASSPGQEGYTF. Here the CDR3 DNA reads TGTGCCAGCTCACCGGGGCAGGAAGGCTACACCTTC.

This chain joins TRBV9 and TRBJ1-1, with D possibly being TRBD1 (5 bases). V lost 0 bases, J lost 7 bases, and 10 bases lay in between. This CDR3 has 13 amino acids. CDR1 SGDLS and CDR2 YYNGEE come from the germline V gene. The CDR3 coding sequence is TGTGCCAGCAGCGTAGGGGGCAGTAGTGAAGCTTTCTTT. This sequence encodes CASSVGGSSEAFF.

The chain recombines TRBV12-3 or TRBV12-4 with TRBJ1-2; no definite D call. V was clipped by 1 base and J by 11 bases, with 8 bases between them. The CDR3 extends over 11 amino acids. This chain's CDR3 is CASSLGRRYTF. The CDR3 DNA reads as TGTGCCAGCAGTTTAGGTCGCAGGTACACCTTC.

The rearrangement links TRBV3-1 (or the pseudogene TRBV3-2) to TRBJ1-1; D gene uncertain. The germline V and J ends were trimmed by 1 base and 12 bases, with 6 bases remaining between them. Germline CDR1 reads LGHDT; CDR2 reads YNNKEL (reference sequence). CDR3 length: 10 amino acids. CDR3 DNA sequence: TGTGCCAGCAGCCAAGTGCTAACTTTCTTT. Translation gives CASSQVLTFF.

The chain has TRBV5-4 and TRBJ2-2; 9 positions match TRBD1. This CDR3 contains 13 residues. V trimming: 9 bases; J trimming: 7 bases; junction bases outside the gene matches: 7. Germline CDR1 is SGHNT and CDR2 is YYREEE (reference sequence). CDR3 in DNA: TGTGCCACCCCGGGACAGGGTGACGGGGAGCTGTTTTTT. Translated, it gives CATPGQGDGELFF.

The V and J genes are TRBV14 and TRBJ2-1; TRBD2 matches at 8 bases. This CDR3 comprises 17 residues. Trimming at V came to 0 bases and at J to 3 bases, leaving 7 bases not matched to a gene. Germline V gene data show CDR1 as SGHDN and CDR2 as FVKESK. For the CDR3, the DNA is TGTGCCAGCAGCCAAGATTTACGGGGGGGAGACTACAATGAGCAGTTCTTC. It codes for CASSQDLRGGDYNEQFF.

The rearrangement uses TRBV7-7 and TRBJ2-1, with TRBD2 matching 11 bases. The CDR3 loop spans 16 amino acids. From germline, CDR1 is SSHAT and CDR2 FNYEAQ (reference sequence). V was pared by 5 bases and J by 5 bases, with 8 bases of the junction left unmatched. For the CDR3, the DNA is TGTGCCAGCAGCGGGGGACTAGCGGCGGGTGACAATGAGCAGTTCTTC. This encodes CASSGGLAAGDNEQFF.

The chain links TRBV15 to TRBJ2-1, with D possibly TRBD2 on 5 matching bases. The CDR3 contains 15 residues. Trimming took off 1 base at V and 6 bases at J, with 13 bases between the two ends. The V gene's germline CDR1 is LNHNV and CDR2 YYDKDF (reference sequence). Written as DNA, the CDR3 is TGTGCCACCAGCAGAGGGGATCTAGCAATCAATGAGCAGTTCTTC. Protein sequence: CATSRGDLAINEQFF.

This clone was counted once. The chain has TRBV5-4 and TRBJ2-7; D tentatively fits TRBD1 or TRBD2 (6 bases each). Trimming pared 2 bases from V and 1 base from J, leaving 13 bases between. The germline V gene encodes CDR1 SGHNT and CDR2 YYREEE (reference sequence). The CDR3 spans 15 residues. DNA of the CDR3: TGTGCCAGCAGCTTAGCTGGAGGGGGTTCCTACGAGCAGTACTTC. Protein: CASSLAGGGSYEQYF.

This clone has only a few counts. J is TRBJ1-6 and V is TRBV6-1; a possible D gene is TRBD1 (5 bases). V was pared by 2 bases and J by 10 bases, with 15 bases between. The CDR3 runs 15 residues. The germline gives CDR1 MNHNS, CDR2 SASEGT. The CDR3 DNA is TGTGCCAGCAGTGAATACGACAGCGGCTCCTCACCCCTCCACTTT. Translating it yields CASSEYDSGSSPLHF.

The chain uses TRBV7-9 and TRBJ2-7; maybe TRBD1 (6 bases). The CDR3 is made up of 13 amino acids. Trimming cost V 5 bases and J 3 bases, with 11 bases left between them. The germline CDR1 and CDR2 sequences are SEHNR and FQNEAQ (reference sequence). CDR3 in amino acids: CASSPGVYYEQYF. CDR3 nucleotide sequence: TGTGCCAGCAGCCCAGGGGTTTACTACGAGCAGTACTTC.

V usage is TRBV6-5 and J usage is TRBJ2-1; D might be TRBD2 (7 bases). This CDR3 is built from 13 residues. Trimming removed 7 bases from V and 6 bases from J, with 13 bases in between. In germline, CDR1 is MNHEY, CDR2 SVGAGI. The CDR3 reads CASKRGGANEQFF. Written as DNA, the CDR3 is TGTGCCAGCAAAAGGGGGGGGGCCAATGAGCAGTTCTTC.

The chain recombines TRBV6-5 with TRBJ2-3; D uncertain. Trimming shortened V by 6 bases and J by 4 bases, and 14 bases separated the two germline ends. The length of the CDR3 is 14 residues. Per germline, CDR1 MNHEY and CDR2 SVGAGI. CDR3 coding DNA: TGTGCCAGCAGCCTTGATCCTCTGGCAGATACGCAGTATTTT. Protein sequence: CASSLDPLADTQYF.

This clone was seen a single time. This chain connects TRBV4-2 to TRBJ2-1; possibly TRBD1 or TRBD2 for D (5 bases each). The CDR3 runs 16 residues. Trimming left V 0 bases short and J 3 bases short, with 12 bases between. Germline V gene sequence: CDR1 LGHNA, CDR2 YNFKEQ. CDR3 bases: TGTGCCAGCAGCCAAGACATGGGACCTCTCTACAATGAGCAGTTCTTC. Its protein product is CASSQDMGPLYNEQFF.

The chain couples TRBV4-3 to TRBJ2-7, with D hard to call. The CDR3 is made up of 15 amino acids. Germline V gene lookup returns CDR1 LGHNA and CDR2 YSLEER. V dropped 0 bases and J dropped 6 bases, with 15 bases sitting between them. CDR3 sequence (DNA): TGCGCCAGCAGCCAAGAAGCCCACCCCGGGTCCGAGCAGTACTTC. Its protein is CASSQEAHPGSEQYF.

This clone was counted a few times. The chain combines TRBV11-2 with TRBJ2-5; D not certain. V lost 1 base and J 3 bases, leaving 12 bases between the germline ends. CDR3 length: 15 residues. Germline assignment: CDR1 SGHAT and CDR2 FQNNGV. The CDR3 DNA follows: TGTGCCAGCAGCTTAGTGGGCAGCCTGGAAGAGACCCAGTACTTC. Translated: CASSLVGSLEETQYF. Complete variable domain (other parts from reference TRBV11-2 and TRBJ2-5): EAGVAQSPRYKIIEKRQSVAFWCNPISGHATLYWYQQILGQGPKLLIQFQNNGVVDDSQLPKDRFSAERLKGVDSTLKIQPAKLEDSAVYLCASSLVGSLEETQYFGPGTRLLVL.

This clone has just one count. The chain has TRBV5-4 and TRBJ2-7; TRBD2 matches at 8 bases. The CDR3 has 13 residues. J gave up 5 bases and V 4 bases, and 5 bases lay outside the gene matches. From germline, CDR1 is SGHNT and CDR2 YYREEE (reference sequence). The CDR3 nucleotides are TGTGCCAGCAGCATAGCGGGGCTAAACGAGCAGTACTTC. Amino acids: CASSIAGLNEQYF.